This TCR beta chain was identified in a study of CD4 T cells in relation to SARS-CoV-2 and coronaviruses. The CDR3 runs to 14 residues. CDR1 and CDR2 from the germline V gene are LNHDA and SQIVND (reference sequence). The trim removed 6 bases at V and 2 bases at J, leaving 4 bases unmatched. Unexposed donor CD4+ T cells date from about 2011-2018, before the COVID-19 pandemic. After 10 to 11 days of culture, CD4+ T cells were isolated. Some clones are missing from TCRdb's copy, which holds only in-frame ones; the method was immunoSEQ multiplex PCR. The repertoire includes around 20,000 clones, more than 65% of them detected once, and about 21% sits in the top ten. Remarks on this clone: The antigen remains unidentified.

This clonotype was obtained from a human donor in good health. Sequencing used CD4+ T cells from PBMCs, cultured in vitro. V and J are TRBV19 and TRBJ1-5; 7 positions match TRBD1. The CDR3 coding sequence is TGTGCCAGTAGCGACAGGGATCGCAATCAGCCCCAGCATTTT. Protein: CASSDRDRNQPQHF.